A few counts support the clone carrying this TCR beta chain. Its antigen remains unidentified. TCRdb used MiXCR to reprocess the 5' RACE reads, holding one entry per CDR3 protein. The table lists about 540,000 distinct CDR3 sequences, approximately 12% of them singletons. Between the trimmed V and J ends, which lost 4 bases and 3 bases, there was a span of 9 bases. This CDR3 contains 14 residues. Germline V gene sequence: CDR1 KGHDR, CDR2 SFDVKD. These data are taken from a study of CD8 T cells in ankylosing spondylitis. Whole-study results and caveats: Among TCR beta sequences, a motif of several highly homologous variants appeared characteristic of ankylosing spondylitis blood.

This TCR derives from a male donor with ankylosing spondylitis. This chain joins TRBV24-1 and TRBJ2-1; D gene unclear. The sample comprised blood, either unsorted or a sorted T cell fraction (not recorded which). CDR3 in DNA: TGTGCCACCAGTGACCTCGACAACTACAATGAGCAGTTCTTC. Amino acid sequence: CATSDLDNYNEQFF.